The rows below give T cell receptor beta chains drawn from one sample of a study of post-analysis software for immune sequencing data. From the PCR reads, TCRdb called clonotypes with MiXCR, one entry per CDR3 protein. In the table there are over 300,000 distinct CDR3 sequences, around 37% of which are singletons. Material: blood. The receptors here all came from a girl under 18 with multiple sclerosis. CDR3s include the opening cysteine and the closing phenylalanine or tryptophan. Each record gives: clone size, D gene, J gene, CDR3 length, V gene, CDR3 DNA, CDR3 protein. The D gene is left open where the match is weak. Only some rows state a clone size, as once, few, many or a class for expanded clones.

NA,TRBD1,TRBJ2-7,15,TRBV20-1,TGCAGTGCCGTGGTGCAGGACAGGGCTTCCTACGAGCAGTACTTC,CSAVVQDRASYEQYF
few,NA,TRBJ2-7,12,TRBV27,TGTGCCTCCCGGGACGCGATCTACGAGCAGTACTTC,CASRDAIYEQYF
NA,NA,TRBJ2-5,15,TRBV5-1,TGCGCCAGCAGCTTGGCCCACCCAGAAAAAGAGACCCAGTACTTC,CASSLAHPEKETQYF
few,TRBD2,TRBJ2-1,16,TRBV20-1,TGCAGTGCTAGACTAGCGGGGGGGAGCTCCTACAATGAGCAGTTCTTC,CSARLAGGSSYNEQFF
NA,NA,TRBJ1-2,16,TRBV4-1,TGCGCCAGCAGCCAAGTTCGGGGACAAAGGAACTATGGCTACACCTTC,CASSQVRGQRNYGYTF
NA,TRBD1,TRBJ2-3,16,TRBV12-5,TGTGCTAGTGGTTTGGTGCCCACAGGGGGCACAGATACGCAGTATTTT,CASGLVPTGGTDTQYF
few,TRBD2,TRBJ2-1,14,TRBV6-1,TGTGCCAGCAGTGAACCCGGACTAGTCAATGAGCAGTTCTTC,CASSEPGLVNEQFF
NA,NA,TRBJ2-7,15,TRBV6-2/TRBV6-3,TGTGCCAGCAGTACCCGTCTAAGCGGAGCCTACGAGCAGTACTTC,CASSTRLSGAYEQYF
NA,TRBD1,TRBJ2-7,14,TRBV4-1,TGCGCCAGCAGCCCGACCACACCAGGGGGCGAGCAGTACTTC,CASSPTTPGGEQYF
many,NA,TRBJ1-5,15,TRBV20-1,TGCAGTGCTAGCGGTGTTGGGCAGGTTGGTCAGCCCCAGCATTTT,CSASGVGQVGQPQHF
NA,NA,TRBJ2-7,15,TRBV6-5,TGTGCCAGCAGTACTCGACAGGGAGGCTCCTACGAGCAGTACTTC,CASSTRQGGSYEQYF
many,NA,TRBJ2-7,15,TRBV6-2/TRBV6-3,TGTGCCAGCAGCCCCCCCAGGAGGGTCTCCTACGAGCAGTACTTC,CASSPPRRVSYEQYF
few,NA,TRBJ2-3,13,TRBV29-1,TGCAGCGTTGAGGGACCCACAACAGATACGCAGTATTTT,CSVEGPTTDTQYF
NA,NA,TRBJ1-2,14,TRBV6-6,TGTGCCAGCAGTTACTCGACCGGGACGAATGGCTACACCTTC,CASSYSTGTNGYTF
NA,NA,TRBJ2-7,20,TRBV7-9,TGTGCCAGCAGCTTAGCACAAAGTTGGCAAGGGACGCAGGGGCCCTACGAGCAGTACTTC,CASSLAQSWQGTQGPYEQYF
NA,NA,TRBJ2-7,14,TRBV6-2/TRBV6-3,TGTGCCAGCAGTTACTCGGGACACACATACGAGCAGTACTTC,CASSYSGHTYEQYF
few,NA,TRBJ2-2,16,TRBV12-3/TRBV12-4,TGTGCCAGCAGTTTTCCGGGCGGAATTGGTACCGGGGAGCTGTTTTTT,CASSFPGGIGTGELFF
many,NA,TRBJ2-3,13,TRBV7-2,TGTGCCAGCAGCTTCACCCCTCAGGATACGCAGTATTTT,CASSFTPQDTQYF
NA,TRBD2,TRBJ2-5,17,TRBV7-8,TGTGCCAGCAGCCGAGGAGGAACTAGCGGGTTCCAAGAGACCCAGTACTTC,CASSRGGTSGFQETQYF
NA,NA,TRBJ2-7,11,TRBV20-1,TGCAGTGCTAGGGACTTAGCAGAGCAGTACTTC,CSARDLAEQYF
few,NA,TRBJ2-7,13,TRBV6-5,TGTGCCAGCAGTTACGGTACAGTCGACGAGCAGTACTTC,CASSYGTVDEQYF
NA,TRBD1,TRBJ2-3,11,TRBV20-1,TGCAGTGCGTCGGGACAGGGCGCGCGGTATTTT,CSASGQGARYF
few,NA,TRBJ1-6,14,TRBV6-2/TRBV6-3,TGTGCCAGCAGTCAAAGGCCCTCGGGCTCACCCCTCCACTTT,CASSQRPSGSPLHF
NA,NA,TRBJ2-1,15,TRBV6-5,TGTGCCAACCGGCACGACGGGGTGGCCTACAATGAGCAGTTCTTC,CANRHDGVAYNEQFF
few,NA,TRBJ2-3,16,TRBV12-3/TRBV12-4,TGTGCCAGCTCGACCTCGGAGGCTAGCTATGGAGATACGCAGTATTTT,CASSTSEASYGDTQYF